This T cell receptor (beta chain) was sequenced during a study of shared clonotypes between healthy human individuals. Healthy and HIV-negative, the adult donors had no recent acute infections or vaccinations. Libraries were prepared by immunoSEQ multiplex PCR; TCRdb keeps only in-frame clonotypes and omits some of them. The sample has about 2.5 million clones, 85% to 95% seen once. From germline, CDR1 is SEHNR and CDR2 FQNEAQ (reference sequence). This CDR3 has 14 amino acids. V lost 4 bases and J lost 1; bases outside the gene matches: 0. Whole-study findings and limits: Sharing across four donors was highest in naive CD4 (around 5%) and lowest in memory CD8 (approximately 0.4%). A small donor pool kept down the genetic and exposure-history diversity that was represented. Shared clonotypes across all four donors exceeded non-shared ones in generation probability.

In the case of this clone: Its cognate antigen is unknown.

The chain carries TRBV7-9 and TRBJ2-3; 9 positions match TRBD1. The source material was naive CD4+ T cells from PBMCs. Noted subset: CD45RA+ positively selected. The TCR was taken from a man between 18 and 29 years old in good health. Some clones in this sample may be carry-over from other donors' samples. CDR3 region: CASSWTGGTDTQYF. The CDR3 nucleotides are TGTGCCAGCAGCTGGACAGGGGGCACAGATACGCAGTATTTT.